Listed below are T cell receptor beta chains from one sample, sequenced in a study of blood T cell repertoires in COVID-19. Sequenced by immunoSEQ multiplex PCR; TCRdb stores in-frame clones only, minus some. The sample includes roughly 81,000 clones, under 85% seen only once; the top ten take approximately 3%. The source material was peripheral blood. These receptors were obtained from a woman of 80 years or more with COVID-19, enrolled during active disease. Both conserved end residues are part of each CDR3. Clone sizes are given selectively: once, few, many, or a class where the clone is expanded.

>NA|TRBJ2-1|TRBV7-8
CASSLSVNEQFF
>NA|TRBJ1-3|TRBV30
CAWSYNYNHPDRVRAGNTIYF
>NA|TRBJ1-1|TRBV6-2/TRBV6-3
CASSYIGSTEAFF
>NA|TRBJ2-2|TRBV9
CASSRGATGELFF
>NA|TRBJ2-5|TRBV6-5
CASSYAQGAWQETQYF
>NA|TRBJ2-7|TRBV9
CASSNPRKGQGYSYEQYF
>NA|TRBJ2-2|TRBV2
CASSPVPGGELFF
>NA|TRBJ2-2|TRBV19
CVLVGGRPGELFF
>NA|TRBJ1-4|TRBV27
CASSPREGAVEKLFF
>once|TRBJ1-5|TRBV6-2/TRBV6-3
CASSRQEIQPQHF
>NA|TRBJ1-6|TRBV20-1
CSASVAFFNSPLHF
>many|TRBJ2-2|TRBV5-4
CASSKIAGTNTGELFF
>NA|TRBJ2-2|TRBV6-5
CASSYTGGFAGELFF
>NA|TRBJ2-1|TRBV4-3
CASSQAVRGGASYNEQFF
>few|TRBJ2-7|TRBV15
CATSSAPGQDYEQYF
>NA|TRBJ2-5|TRBV7-3
CASSLGQAGGQETQYF
>once|TRBJ2-3|TRBV24-1
CATSDWTGLTTDTQYF
>NA|TRBJ2-2|TRBV30
CAWSVYWTSNTGELFF
>NA|TRBJ1-6|TRBV13
CASSLGLGEWNSPLHF
>NA|TRBJ2-5|TRBV7-2
CASSQADRQGQETQYF
>few|TRBJ1-2|TRBV28
CASSSNYLGYTF
>NA|TRBJ1-2|TRBV20-1
CSASRGGGGYTF
>NA|TRBJ2-4|TRBV27
CASSLWLAGVNIQYF
>NA|TRBJ2-1|TRBV19
CASSIIRGVHNEQFF
>NA|TRBJ2-3|TRBV5-1
CASSLSSFNTQYF
>NA|TRBJ2-5|TRBV7-6
CASSLGAGGNQETQYF
>NA|TRBJ2-3|TRBV4-1
CASSLQTITDTQYF
>NA|TRBJ2-5|TRBV2
CASSEGAANQETQYF
>NA|TRBJ2-7|TRBV30
CAWNKQGYEQYF
>NA|TRBJ2-2|TRBV7-3
CASSLGLAVNTGELFF
>NA|TRBJ1-1|TRBV6-1
CASSVLGQGANTEAFF
>once|TRBJ1-2|TRBV5-1
CASSSSPGVSGYTF
>NA|TRBJ2-2|TRBV11-3
CASTKGQGMAGELFF
>NA|TRBJ2-5|TRBV2
CASGSRETQYF
>NA|TRBJ2-3|TRBV4-2
CASSRNPNEGTQYF
>once|TRBJ1-2|TRBV7-9
CASSLVGRGRTYGYTF
>NA|TRBJ2-4|TRBV4-1
CASSQNPSSGGEDIQYF
>NA|TRBJ2-5|TRBV27
CASSFLAGVETQYF
>few|TRBJ1-1|TRBV27
CASSRPDLGYAEAFF
>NA|TRBJ1-1|TRBV6-5
CASSGAGGIFEAFF
>NA|TRBJ2-3|TRBV7-2
CASSARLVSDTQYF
>NA|TRBJ2-4|TRBV5-1
CASSDQGRGNIQYF
>NA|TRBJ1-6|TRBV5-5
CASSLAGQGLSSYNSPLHF
>once|TRBJ1-2|TRBV15
CATSRDRVDYGYTF
>NA|TRBJ1-2|TRBV30
CAWSVLPERGYTF
>NA|TRBJ2-1|TRBV2
CASSVGTGSSYNEQFF
>NA|TRBJ2-2|TRBV10-3
CAISDPDRKGDTGELFF
>NA|TRBJ2-1|TRBV24-1
CATSDFSAGAQVEQFF
>once|TRBJ1-1|TRBV5-1
CASSLGVGAVNTEAFF
>NA|TRBJ1-5|TRBV2
CASSATGGGGQPQHF
>once|TRBJ2-1|TRBV21-1
CASSKSSYNEQFF
>NA|TRBJ2-3|TRBV6-2/TRBV6-3
CASSFLFSTDTQYF
>NA|TRBJ1-1|TRBV18
CASSPLQGGGGTEAFF
>NA|TRBJ2-7|TRBV23-1
CASSQSKVAGDYEQYF
>NA|TRBJ1-5|TRBV18
CASSPAGLQPQHF
>once|TRBJ2-2|TRBV18
CASSPLNTGELFF
>NA|TRBJ1-2|TRBV6-6
CASSRRQGGPLVYGYTF
>NA|TRBJ1-1|TRBV11-2
CASSHPGRGTEAFF
>NA|TRBJ2-1|TRBV7-2
CASSFRTSGREQFF
>NA|TRBJ1-5|TRBV19
CASSIGQVSNQPQHF